This is a list of T cell receptor beta chains from one sample in a study of cytomegalovirus exposure and HLA in healthy donors. Data came from immunoSEQ multiplex PCR; TCRdb stores just in-frame clones and leaves some out. The profile shows around 130,000 clones, about 81% of them singletons. Sequences were obtained from PBMCs. These receptors came from a woman aged 40-49 years in good health and CMV-seropositive. Both conserved end residues are part of each CDR3. Fields, in order: clone size, J gene, D gene, V gene, CDR3 DNA, CDR3 protein. D genes are given only for firm matches. For some rows the clone size is stated as once, few or many, or as a class when expanded; others skip it.

.,TRBJ1-2,TRBD1,TRBV15,TGTGCCACCAGCAGAACAGGGGTGGATGGCTACACCTTC,CATSRTGVDGYTF
.,TRBJ2-5,.,TRBV28,TGTGCCAGCAGTTTGGCCGGCCGAGGGCGGGAGACCCAGTACTTC,CASSLAGRGRETQYF
.,TRBJ1-2,TRBD1,TRBV5-4,TGTGCCAGCAGCTTTCCGGGACAGGGGGTCTATGGCTACACCTTC,CASSFPGQGVYGYTF
.,TRBJ2-3,TRBD2,TRBV7-6,TGTGCCAGCAGCTCGCGTGGGGTAGCGGGGAGCACAGATACGCAGTATTTT,CASSSRGVAGSTDTQYF
.,TRBJ2-7,.,TRBV5-4,TGTGCCAGCAGGCCCCAGGGGCAGGGAGGGCGTGCCGAGCAGTACTTC,CASRPQGQGGRAEQYF
.,TRBJ2-5,TRBD2,TRBV5-1,TGCGCCAGCAGCCTAGCGGGCGCCCAAGAGACCCAGTACTTC,CASSLAGAQETQYF
.,TRBJ2-7,.,TRBV5-4,TGTGCCAGCAGCTCCCGAGGGGGACAAAGCTCCTACGAGCAGTACTTC,CASSSRGGQSSYEQYF
.,TRBJ2-5,TRBD2,TRBV9,TGTGCCAGCAGCGTAGGCCTAGCGGGGGGAAAGCAAGAGACCCAGTACTTC,CASSVGLAGGKQETQYF
few,TRBJ1-1,.,TRBV19,TGTGCCAGTAGGCGGCAGGGAAACACTGAAGCTTTCTTT,CASRRQGNTEAFF
.,TRBJ1-2,.,TRBV7-8,TGTGCCAGCAGCTTAGCGCGGGGATCTGGAGTCCGTATATATGGCTACACCTTC,CASSLARGSGVRIYGYTF
few,TRBJ2-7,TRBD1,TRBV6-5,TGTGCCAGCAGTCCGGGACAGGTGGATTACGAGCAGTACTTC,CASSPGQVDYEQYF
.,TRBJ2-3,TRBD2,TRBV5-6,TGTGCCAGCAGCTTTACTGCGGGAGGTTTCGGAAATACGCAGTATTTT,CASSFTAGGFGNTQYF
.,TRBJ2-5,TRBD2,TRBV28,TGTGCCAGCAGTTTGCGGCGGGAGTGGGAGACCCAGTACTTC,CASSLRREWETQYF
.,TRBJ1-2,.,TRBV5-4,TGTGCCAGCAGCGCTGACATCGCTAACTATGGCTACACCTTC,CASSADIANYGYTF
.,TRBJ2-7,TRBD1,TRBV5-4,TGTGCCAGCAGCACTGGGACAGGGGCCACCTACGAGCAGTACTTC,CASSTGTGATYEQYF
.,TRBJ1-1,.,TRBV30,TGTGCCTGGAGTGAAGAGGTGAACACTGAAGCTTTCTTT,CAWSEEVNTEAFF
.,TRBJ2-7,.,TRBV5-6,TGTGCCAGCAGCCGACAGGTCTACGAGCAGTACTTC,CASSRQVYEQYF
.,TRBJ1-5,.,TRBV30,TGTGCCTGGAGTCGTGAGAATCAGCCCCAGCATTTT,CAWSRENQPQHF
few,TRBJ1-1,TRBD1,TRBV18,TGTGCCAGCTCAAAACGACAGGGGGACACTGAAGCTTTCTTT,CASSKRQGDTEAFF
.,TRBJ1-3,.,TRBV13,TGTGCCAACAGCTTGAGGAGGAACTCTGGAAACACCATATATTTT,CANSLRRNSGNTIYF
few,TRBJ2-2,.,TRBV7-6,TGTGCCAGCACACCTATGAGCGTCGGGGAGCTGTTTTTT,CASTPMSVGELFF
.,TRBJ2-7,.,TRBV7-9,TGTGCCAGCAGCGTACCGACAGGAGCCTACGAGCAGTACTTC,CASSVPTGAYEQYF
.,TRBJ2-3,TRBD2,TRBV7-2,TGTGCCAGCAGCTTAGTTCTAGCGGGGTCCACAGATACGCAGTATTTT,CASSLVLAGSTDTQYF
.,TRBJ2-6,.,TRBV7-8,TGTGCCAGCAGCATGCTCCCGAGGATTTCTGGGGCCAACGTCCTGACTTTC,CASSMLPRISGANVLTF
.,TRBJ2-7,.,TRBV13,TGTGCCAGCAGCCCGTTCAGAGGCGCGAGCTCCTACGAGCAGTACTTC,CASSPFRGASSYEQYF
.,TRBJ1-4,.,TRBV30,TGTGCCTGGGGCCCGGGACTGGGAAATGAAAAACTGTTTTTT,CAWGPGLGNEKLFF
.,TRBJ2-1,TRBD1,TRBV7-9,TGTGCCAGCAGCTTAGGCGCCGGGACAGGCTACAATGAGCAGTTCTTC,CASSLGAGTGYNEQFF
few,TRBJ1-3,TRBD1,TRBV9,TGTGCCAGCAGCACGGGACAGGGCTCTGGAAACACCATATATTTT,CASSTGQGSGNTIYF
few,TRBJ1-5,TRBD1,TRBV4-3,TGCGCCAGCAGCCAAGATGGCTGGACAGGGGGTAACAATCAGCCCCAGCATTTT,CASSQDGWTGGNNQPQHF
.,TRBJ1-4,.,TRBV30,TGTGCCTGGAGTCCACTGGTTAATGAAAAACTGTTTTTT,CAWSPLVNEKLFF
.,TRBJ2-3,.,TRBV21-1,TGTGCCAGCAGCAAACTGAGAGGTGACGAGTCCGGCACAGATACGCAGTATTTT,CASSKLRGDESGTDTQYF
.,TRBJ2-3,TRBD2,TRBV2,TGTGCCAGCAGTGATGTGGGACTAGCGGGAGACGGCACAGATACGCAGTATTTT,CASSDVGLAGDGTDTQYF
.,TRBJ2-7,TRBD1,TRBV6-5,TGTGCCAGCATGCCAGGGACAGCCAGCTCCTACGAGCAGTACTTC,CASMPGTASSYEQYF
.,TRBJ2-2,.,TRBV5-8,TGTGCCAGCAGCTTCCGGGACACTTACTCGAACACCGGGGAGCTGTTTTTT,CASSFRDTYSNTGELFF
.,TRBJ1-4,TRBD1,TRBV9,TGTGCCAGCAGCGTACTGACAGGGACAGGTGAAAAACTGTTTTTT,CASSVLTGTGEKLFF
few,TRBJ2-3,TRBD1,TRBV4-1,TGCGCCAGCAGCCGACAGGGGTATGGCACAGATACGCAGTATTTT,CASSRQGYGTDTQYF
.,TRBJ1-2,.,TRBV25-1,TGTGCCAGCAGTGGCCCAGGGGAAGGCTACACCTTC,CASSGPGEGYTF
.,TRBJ1-5,.,TRBV18,TGTGCCAGCTCACCAGGGGAGAGCAATCAGCCCCAGAATTTT,CASSPGESNQPQNF
.,TRBJ1-3,.,TRBV5-6,TGTGCCAGCAGCTTGGGGCCGTCTGGAAACACCATATATTTT,CASSLGPSGNTIYF
few,TRBJ2-5,TRBD1,TRBV19,TGTGCCAGTAGTTTGCTGGACAGGACTCAGACCCAGTACTTC,CASSLLDRTQTQYF
.,TRBJ2-3,TRBD2,TRBV9,TGTGCCAGCAGCGTAGAGCGGGGGGGCACAGATACGCAGTATTTT,CASSVERGGTDTQYF
.,TRBJ1-4,.,TRBV30,TGTGCCTGGAGTGTTATAGGGGTGAATGAAAAACTGTTTTTT,CAWSVIGVNEKLFF
.,TRBJ1-2,TRBD1,TRBV7-2,TGTGCCAGCAGCTTAGGAGTCGGGACAGGGCTCGGCTACACCTTC,CASSLGVGTGLGYTF
few,TRBJ1-2,.,TRBV19,TGTGCCAGTAGTATGCTCGACAGCGGCTACACCTTC,CASSMLDSGYTF
.,TRBJ1-5,TRBD1,TRBV6-5,TGTGCCAGCAGGTCCACAGGGGGACAGCCCCAGCATTTT,CASRSTGGQPQHF
.,TRBJ2-7,.,TRBV6-5,TGTGCCAGCAGTTACGCAGAGGAGTACGAGCAGTACTTC,CASSYAEEYEQYF
few,TRBJ2-5,.,TRBV11-3,TGTGCCAGCAGCACCAGGGATGAGACCCAGTACTTC,CASSTRDETQYF
once,TRBJ1-1,TRBD1,TRBV29-1,TGCAGCGGTTCAGGGGGAACTGAAGCTTTCTTT,CSGSGGTEAFF